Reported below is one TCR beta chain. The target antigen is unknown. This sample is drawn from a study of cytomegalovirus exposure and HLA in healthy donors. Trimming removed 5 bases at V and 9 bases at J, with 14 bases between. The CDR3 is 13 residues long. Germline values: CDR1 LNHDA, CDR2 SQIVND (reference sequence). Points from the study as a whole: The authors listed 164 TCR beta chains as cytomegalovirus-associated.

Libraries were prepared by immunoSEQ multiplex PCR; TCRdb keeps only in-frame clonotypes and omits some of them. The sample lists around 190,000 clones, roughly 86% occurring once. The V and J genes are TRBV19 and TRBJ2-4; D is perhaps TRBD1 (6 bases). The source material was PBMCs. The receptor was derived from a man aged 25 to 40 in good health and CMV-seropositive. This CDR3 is CASSPQGRGIQYF. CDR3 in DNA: TGTGCCAGTAGTCCCCAGGGGCGCGGCATTCAGTACTTC.